Included here is one T cell receptor beta chain sequence, with context. The CDR3 extends over 15 amino acids. Trimming took 2 bases from V and 6 from J; bases not matched to a gene: 9. Germline V gene lookup returns CDR1 KGHSH and CDR2 LQKENI. This sample is part of a study of identical twins' blood T cells. Libraries were made from RNA as TCR cDNA, using a modified protocol. TCRdb reanalysed the 5' RACE reads using MiXCR and keeps one entry per CDR3 protein. The sample includes a few hundred thousand distinct CDR3 sequences, under 30% of them seen just once. Sequences were obtained from PBMCs. The chain is built from TRBV18 and TRBJ1-2; 7 nucleotides agree with TRBD1. This clonotype originated in a woman aged 18-55 years in good health. This chain's CDR3 is CASSPVKGAMDGYTF. DNA of the CDR3: TGTGCCAGCTCACCAGTAAAGGGGGCGATGGATGGCTACACCTTC.